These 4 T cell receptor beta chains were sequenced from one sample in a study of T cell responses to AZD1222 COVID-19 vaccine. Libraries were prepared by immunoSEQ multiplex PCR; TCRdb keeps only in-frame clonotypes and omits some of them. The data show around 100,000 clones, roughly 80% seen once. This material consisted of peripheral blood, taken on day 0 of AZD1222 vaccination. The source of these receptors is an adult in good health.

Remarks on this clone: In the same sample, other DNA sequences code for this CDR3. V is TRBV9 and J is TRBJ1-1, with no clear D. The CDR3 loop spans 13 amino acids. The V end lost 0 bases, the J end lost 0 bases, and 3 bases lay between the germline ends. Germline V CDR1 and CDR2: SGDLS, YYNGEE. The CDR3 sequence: CASSVVLNTEAFF. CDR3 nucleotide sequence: TGTGCCAGCAGCGTAGTTCTGAACACTGAAGCTTTCTTT.

The CDR3 is CAWSVSKSGNTIYF. The CDR3 nucleotides are TGTGCCTGGAGTGTATCGAAGTCTGGAAACACCATATATTTT. The J gene is TRBJ1-3, the V gene TRBV30; unclear D gene. The V and J ends lost 0 bases and 1 base respectively, with 7 bases between them. The CDR3 has 14 amino acids. The germline V gene has CDR1 GTSNPN and CDR2 SVGIG (reference sequence).

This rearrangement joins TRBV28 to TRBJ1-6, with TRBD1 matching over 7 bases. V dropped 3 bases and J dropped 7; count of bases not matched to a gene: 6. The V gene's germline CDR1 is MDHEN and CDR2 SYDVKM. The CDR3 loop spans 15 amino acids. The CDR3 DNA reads TGTGCCAGCAGTTTGATGACAGGGATCAATTCACCCCTCCACTTT. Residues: CASSLMTGINSPLHF.

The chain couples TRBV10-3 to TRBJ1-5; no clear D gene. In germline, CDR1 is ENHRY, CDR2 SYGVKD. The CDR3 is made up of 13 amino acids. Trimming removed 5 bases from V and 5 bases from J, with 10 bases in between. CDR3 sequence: CAISTAKDQPQHF. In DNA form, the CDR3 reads TGTGCCATCAGTACGGCAAAGGATCAGCCCCAGCATTTT.